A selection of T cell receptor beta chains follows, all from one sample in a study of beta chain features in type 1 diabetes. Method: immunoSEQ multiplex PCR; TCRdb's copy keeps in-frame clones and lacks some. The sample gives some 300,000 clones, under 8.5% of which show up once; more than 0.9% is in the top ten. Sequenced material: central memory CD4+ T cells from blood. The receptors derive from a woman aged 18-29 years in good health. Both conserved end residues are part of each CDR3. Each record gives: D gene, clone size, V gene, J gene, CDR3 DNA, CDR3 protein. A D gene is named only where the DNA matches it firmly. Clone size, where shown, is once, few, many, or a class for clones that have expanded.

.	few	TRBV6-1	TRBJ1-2	TGTGCCAGCAGAACAGGGTGGGGCTACACCTTC	CASRTGWGYTF
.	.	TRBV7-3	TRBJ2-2	TGTGCCAGCAGCTTAATCAGGGGATTGAACACCGGGGAGCTGTTTTTT	CASSLIRGLNTGELFF
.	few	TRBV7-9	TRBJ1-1	TGTGCCAGCAGCCGACCTGGCCGGAGGTGGAACACTGAAGCTTTCTTT	CASSRPGRRWNTEAFF
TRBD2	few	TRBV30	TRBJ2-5	TGTGCCTGGAAGGTAGCGGGAGGGGAGACCCAGTACTTC	CAWKVAGGETQYF
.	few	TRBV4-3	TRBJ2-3	TGCGCCAGCAGCCAAGTATCAGCTAGCACAGATACGCAGTATTTT	CASSQVSASTDTQYF
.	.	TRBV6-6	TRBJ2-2	TGTGCCAGCGAACCATACTCAGGCACCGGGGAGCTGTTTTTT	CASEPYSGTGELFF
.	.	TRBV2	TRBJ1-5	TGTGCCAGCCGTTTTCGATCAGAAAGCAATCAGCCCCAGCATTTT	CASRFRSESNQPQHF
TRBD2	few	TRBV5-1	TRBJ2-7	TGCGCCAGCAGCTTGGATCCGGGACTAGCGGGGGAGGTATACTTC	CASSLDPGLAGEVYF
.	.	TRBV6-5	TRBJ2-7	TGTGCCAGCAGTTACTCCGGGGGAGAGCAGTACTTC	CASSYSGGEQYF
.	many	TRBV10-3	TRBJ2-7	TGTGCCATCAGTGAGTCATTTATAAGGGCAGGGGAGGCCTACGAGCAGTACTTC	CAISESFIRAGEAYEQYF
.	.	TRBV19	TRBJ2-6	TGTGCCAGTAGCGCTCTTAACTCTGGGGCCAACGTCCTGACTTTC	CASSALNSGANVLTF
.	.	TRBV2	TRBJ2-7	TGTGCCGGATCAAGGGGTTACGAGCAGTACTTC	CAGSRGYEQYF
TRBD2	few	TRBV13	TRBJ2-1	TGTGCCAGCAGTGGAAGCGGGGGGAGCTCCTACAATGAGCAGTTCTTC	CASSGSGGSSYNEQFF
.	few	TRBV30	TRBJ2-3	TGTGCCTGGAGGATAAGTCTCACAGATACGCAGTATTTT	CAWRISLTDTQYF
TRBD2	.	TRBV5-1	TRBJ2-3	TGCGCCAGCAGCTTACTAGCGGGGACAGATACGCAGTATTTT	CASSLLAGTDTQYF
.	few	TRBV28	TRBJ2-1	TGTGCCAGCAACATCGGGGACCAACGCAATGAGCAGTTCTTC	CASNIGDQRNEQFF
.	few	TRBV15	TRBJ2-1	TGTGCCACCGAGGAGAACCACAATGAGCAGTTCTTC	CATEENHNEQFF
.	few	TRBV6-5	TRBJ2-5	TGTGCCAGCAGTCACTCCCAGGACATAAACCAAGAGACCCAGTACTTC	CASSHSQDINQETQYF
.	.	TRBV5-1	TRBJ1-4	TGCGCCAGCAGCTTCCGGGAATCTAATGAAAAACTGTTTTTT	CASSFRESNEKLFF
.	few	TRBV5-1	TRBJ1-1	TGCGCCAGCAGCTTCTCGCAGAACACTGAAGCTTTCTTT	CASSFSQNTEAFF
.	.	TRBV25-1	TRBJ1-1	TGTGCCAGCAGTCGATCAGGGGCGAATGAAGCTTTCTTT	CASSRSGANEAFF
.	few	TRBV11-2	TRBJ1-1	TGTGCCAGCAGCCGCGGGGGGTTGATATCTGAAGCTTTCTTT	CASSRGGLISEAFF
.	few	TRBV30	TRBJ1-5	TGTGCCTGGAGCTTCAGACAGTACAATCAGCCCCAGCATTTT	CAWSFRQYNQPQHF
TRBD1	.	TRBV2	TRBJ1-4	TGTGCCACAAAGCCCCAGGGGGGCTCAGACGAAAAACTGTTTTTT	CATKPQGGSDEKLFF
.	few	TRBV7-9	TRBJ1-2	TGTGCCAGCAGTACCGCCACCCCCGGGGCTAAAGGCTACACCTTC	CASSTATPGAKGYTF
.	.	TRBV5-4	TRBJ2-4	TGTGCCAGCAGCCTGGGGGGCCTAAACATTCAGTACTTC	CASSLGGLNIQYF
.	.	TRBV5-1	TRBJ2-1	TGCGCCAGCAGCTTAGGGGCTGGGAGCTCCTACAATGAGCAGTTCTTC	CASSLGAGSSYNEQFF
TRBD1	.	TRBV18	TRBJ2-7	TGTGCCAGCTCCACGACAGGGGGCTACGAGCAGTACTTC	CASSTTGGYEQYF
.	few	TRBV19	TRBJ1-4	TGTGCCAGTATTTCGGGCGGTAATGAAAAACTGTTTTTT	CASISGGNEKLFF
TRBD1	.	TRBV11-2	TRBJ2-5	TGTGCCAGCAGCTTATTGGGACAGGGGATTCAAGAGACCCAGTACTTC	CASSLLGQGIQETQYF
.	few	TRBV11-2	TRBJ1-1	TGTGCCAGCAGCCTTCAAGGGAACACTGAAGCTTTCTTT	CASSLQGNTEAFF
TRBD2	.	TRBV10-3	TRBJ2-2	TGTGCCATCACCCCGGGGGGGGCAGCCGGGGAGCTGTTTTTT	CAITPGGAAGELFF
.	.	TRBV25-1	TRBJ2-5	TGTGCCAGCAGTGAAATTGTTACCATCCAAGAGACCCAGTACTTC	CASSEIVTIQETQYF
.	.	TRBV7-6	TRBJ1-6	TGTGCCAGCAGCTTAGAGATGACAGGAGGGAATTCACCCCTCCACTTT	CASSLEMTGGNSPLHF
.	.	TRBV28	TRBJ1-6	TGTGCCAGCAGTTTTAGCTATTCACCCCTCCACTTT	CASSFSYSPLHF
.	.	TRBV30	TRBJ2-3	TGTGCCTGGAGTGCCCGGGATACGCAGTATTTT	CAWSARDTQYF
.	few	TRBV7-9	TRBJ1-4	TGTGCCAGCAGCCAGAGGTCCGGGGCCCCAACTAATGAAAAACTGTTTTTT	CASSQRSGAPTNEKLFF
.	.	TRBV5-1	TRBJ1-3	TGCGCCAGCAGCTTGGAGGTCTCTGGAAACACCATATATTTT	CASSLEVSGNTIYF
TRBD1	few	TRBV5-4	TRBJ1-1	TGTGCCAGCAGCACAAGGACAGGGGCAGGTTCAACTGAAGCTTTCTTT	CASSTRTGAGSTEAFF
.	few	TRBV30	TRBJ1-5	TGTGCCTGGAGAGCGGGGGGACTTAGCAATCAGCCCCAGCATTTT	CAWRAGGLSNQPQHF
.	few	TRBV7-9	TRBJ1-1	TGTGCCAGCAGCTTCGCAGGGTCGAACACTGAAGCTTTCTTT	CASSFAGSNTEAFF
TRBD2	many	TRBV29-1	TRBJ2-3	TGCAGCGTTGATGGATCGGGGCGGGGGACGCGGGATACGCAGTATTTT	CSVDGSGRGTRDTQYF
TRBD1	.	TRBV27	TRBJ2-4	TGTGCCAGCAGTTTGACCCGGGACAGGGGGCGCAGAAACATTCAGTACTTC	CASSLTRDRGRRNIQYF
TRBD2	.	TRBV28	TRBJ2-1	TGTGCCAGCAGGGGGTTTCATAGCGGGTCGTACAATGAGCAGTTCTTC	CASRGFHSGSYNEQFF
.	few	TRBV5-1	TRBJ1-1	TGCGCCAGCAGCCCACAGGGTTCCGCTGAAGCTTTCTTT	CASSPQGSAEAFF
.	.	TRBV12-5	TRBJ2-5	TGTGCTAGTGGTTTGTTTTCTGGGACCCAGTACTTC	CASGLFSGTQYF
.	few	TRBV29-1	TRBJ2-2	TGCAGCGTTGCGACAGACTATGGGGAGCTGTTTTTT	CSVATDYGELFF